Below, 18 T cell receptor beta chains from the same sample are listed, as sequenced in a study of cytomegalovirus exposure and HLA in healthy donors. The PCR made use of 60 Vbeta and 13 Jbeta primers. Produced via immunoSEQ multiplex PCR; TCRdb's table is partial and in-frame only. This sample's clone table lists 55,000 to 65,000 clones. The sequencing sample was made of PBMCs. The receptors stem from a young woman in good health and CMV-seronegative.

The chain carries TRBV6-6 and TRBJ2-1, with 8 bases fitting TRBD1. Trimming removed 6 bases from V and 2 bases from J; junction bases left unmatched: 6. This CDR3 has 15 amino acids. From germline, CDR1 is MNHNY and CDR2 SVGAGI (reference sequence). For the CDR3, the DNA is TGTGCCAGCAGCCAGGGGGCGAGTCCCTACAATGAGCAGTTCTTC. Protein sequence: CASSQGASPYNEQFF.

This chain joins TRBV30 and TRBJ2-7; D is perhaps TRBD2 (6 bases). The V end lost 1 base, the J end lost 4 bases, and 11 bases lay between the germline ends. The CDR3 totals 13 residues. The V gene's germline CDR1 is GTSNPN and CDR2 SVGIG (reference sequence). DNA for the CDR3: TGTGCCTGGAGTGGGCTAGCGACATACGAGCAGTACTTC. Residues: CAWSGLATYEQYF.

The chain recombines TRBV7-6 with TRBJ2-5, with a possible D match to TRBD2 (5 bases). The germline gives CDR1 SGHVS, CDR2 FNYEAQ. The CDR3 contains 14 residues. The V end lost 6 bases, the J end lost 1 base, and 12 bases lay between the germline ends. The CDR3 DNA reads as TGTGCCAGCAGTCCATCGGGGAGCCAAGAGACCCAGTACTTC. It codes for CASSPSGSQETQYF.

The chain joins TRBV29-1 to TRBJ2-1; D is possibly TRBD2 (5 bases). The length of the CDR3 is 15 residues. CDR1 and CDR2 from the germline V gene are SQVTM and ANQGSEA. Trimming left V 3 bases short and J 0 bases short, with 12 bases between. The DNA of the CDR3 is TGCAGCGTTGAGCCCGGGGTTAGCTCCTACAATGAGCAGTTCTTC. Translation: CSVEPGVSSYNEQFF.

V and J are TRBV30 and TRBJ1-3; a possible D gene is TRBD1 (6 bases). Germline V gives CDR1 GTSNPN, CDR2 SVGIG (reference sequence). The CDR3 spans 12 residues. The V end lost 7 bases, the J end lost 0 bases, and 7 bases lay between the germline ends. The CDR3 sequence is CALQGSGNTIYF. The CDR3 bases are TGTGCCTTACAGGGCTCTGGAAACACCATATATTTT.

The rearrangement links TRBV4-1 to TRBJ1-4; tentatively, D is TRBD1 (5 bases). The germline V gene encodes CDR1 MGHRA and CDR2 YSYEKL. The CDR3 spans 14 residues. V lost 0 bases and J lost 8, with 10 bases in between. CDR3 sequence: CASSQEAGYEKLFF. The DNA for the CDR3 is TGCGCCAGCAGCCAAGAAGCAGGGTACGAAAAACTGTTTTTT.

The chain is built from TRBV12-5 and TRBJ2-3; 7 bases are a match to TRBD2. V was clipped by 5 bases and J by 1 base; unmatched bases: 9. Per the germline V gene, CDR1 is LGHNT and CDR2 is FRNRAP. The CDR3 is 16 residues long. The CDR3 spells CASGGPRRGGTDTQYF. The CDR3 DNA is TGTGCTAGTGGTGGGCCGAGACGGGGGGGCACAGATACGCAGTATTTT.

The rearrangement joins TRBV29-1 to TRBJ2-7; 10 bases fit TRBD1. The ends lost 2 bases at V and 4 bases at J; junction bases unmatched: 5. Germline CDR1 is SQVTM and CDR2 is ANQGSEA. The CDR3 length is 14 residues. The CDR3 DNA sequence: TGCAGCGTTGAACTGAGACAGGGGGCTTACGAGCAGTACTTC. This sequence encodes CSVELRQGAYEQYF.

In regard to this clone: The same CDR3 can be traced to other DNA sequences in this sample. V and J are TRBV6-1 and TRBJ2-5; TRBD2 agrees at 9 bases. This CDR3 has 15 residues. The J segment lost 4 bases and the V segment lost 5 bases, leaving 8 bases of the junction unmatched. Looked up from germline, CDR1 is MNHNS and CDR2 is SASEGT. CDR3: CASSKGLAKGETQYF. CDR3 nucleotide sequence: TGTGCCAGCAGTAAAGGACTAGCGAAAGGAGAGACCCAGTACTTC.

The rearrangement uses TRBV14 and TRBJ1-1; tentative D call: TRBD1 (6 bases). The V end was cut by 2 bases, the J end by 3 bases, with 10 bases between. CDR3 length: 14 residues. Germline V CDR1 and CDR2: SGHDN, FVKESK. In nucleotides, the CDR3 is TGTGCCAGCAGCCAAAACGAGGGGGACACTGAAGCTTTCTTT. This codes for CASSQNEGDTEAFF.

This chain joins TRBV7-8 and TRBJ2-1; D is possibly TRBD1 (5 bases). V was shortened by 5 bases and J by 4 bases, with 27 bases between the two germline ends. CDR1 SGHVS and CDR2 FQNEAQ come from the germline V gene. The CDR3 covers 19 residues. CDR3 sequence reads: CASSLRPGKSLTLYNEQFF. The CDR3 DNA follows: TGTGCCAGCAGCCTTAGGCCAGGGAAAAGCTTAACCCTGTACAATGAGCAGTTCTTC.

The rearrangement links TRBV5-1 to TRBJ1-3; a possible D gene is TRBD1 (6 bases). The V gene's germline CDR1 is SGHRS and CDR2 YFSETQ. The CDR3 is 15 residues long. Trimming took 3 bases from V and 0 from J, leaving 10 bases between them. CDR3 residues: CASSSRGSSGNTIYF. The CDR3 nucleotides are TGCGCCAGCAGCTCAAGGGGGAGCTCTGGAAACACCATATATTTT.

The chain couples TRBV2 to TRBJ1-1; D remains ambiguous. V lost 6 bases, J lost 11 bases, and 16 bases lay in between. The CDR3 has 12 amino acids. Germline CDR1 SNHLY, CDR2 FYNNEI. CDR3 residues: CASRPTPVDAFF. The CDR3 DNA is TGTGCCAGCAGGCCGACACCGGTGGATGCTTTCTTT.

This chain connects TRBV18 to TRBJ2-4, with D possibly being TRBD2 (6 bases). There are 15 residues in the CDR3. The V end lost 4 bases, the J end lost 8 bases, and 18 bases lay between the germline ends. Germline V gives CDR1 KGHSH, CDR2 LQKENI. The CDR3 spells CASSREVPSSDIQYF. Written as DNA, the CDR3 is TGTGCCAGCTCACGGGAGGTCCCATCGTCCGACATTCAGTACTTC.

The chain carries TRBV30 and TRBJ1-5, with D uncertain. Germline V gene data show CDR1 as GTSNPN and CDR2 as SVGIG (reference sequence). V was cut by 0 bases and J by 4 bases, with 13 bases left in between. This CDR3 has 15 residues. The DNA of the CDR3 is TGTGCCTGGAGTGTGTCGGGGAATCGGAATCAGCCCCAGCATTTT. It yields the protein CAWSVSGNRNQPQHF.

The CDR3: CASSYWREDGGYGYTF. The CDR3 DNA is TGTGCCAGCAGTTATTGGCGGGAAGACGGCGGGTATGGCTACACCTTC. V is TRBV6-5 and J is TRBJ1-2, with no clear D. CDR3 length: 16 residues. CDR1 and CDR2 (germline): MNHEY, SVGAGI. V was pared by 3 bases and J by 5 bases, with 19 bases between.

V usage is TRBV4-1 and J usage is TRBJ2-2; 8 bases agree with TRBD2. CDR1 and CDR2 from the germline V gene are MGHRA and YSYEKL. The CDR3 is 16 residues long. V lost 4 bases to trimming and J lost 7 bases; unmatched junction nucleotides: 11. This chain's CDR3 is CASSRFPGGRNGELFF. CDR3 sequence (DNA): TGCGCCAGCAGCCGTTTCCCGGGGGGGCGAAACGGGGAGCTGTTTTTT.

V usage is TRBV29-1 and J usage is TRBJ1-4, with a possible D match to TRBD1 (5 bases). With 6 bases removed from V and 4 bases from J, the gap between germline ends came to 12 bases. In germline, CDR1 is SQVTM, CDR2 ANQGSEA. The CDR3 loop spans 13 amino acids. The CDR3 coding sequence is TGCAGCGTCATGCCAGGGATTAATGAAAAACTGTTTTTT. It codes for CSVMPGINEKLFF.